This T cell receptor beta chain was captured by sequencing in a study of identical twins. This clonotype was found a few times. The donors were all healthy and Caucasian. TCRdb redid the calling of the 5' RACE reads with MiXCR, one entry per CDR3 protein. The profile shows more than 400,000 distinct CDR3 sequences, roughly 15% of them singletons. These data were also reused for a study on yellow fever vaccine responses in identical twins.

Material for sequencing was CD4+ T cells sorted from blood. This sequence originates from a woman aged 18 to 35 in good health.

The CDR3 coding sequence is TGCGCCAGCAGCTTTGGGCGGGACCCCCGGGAGACCCAGTACTTC. It yields the protein CASSFGRDPRETQYF. The chain employs TRBV5-1 and TRBJ2-5; TRBD2 is a possible D gene (6 bases). The CDR3 is 15 residues long. Germline CDR1 SGHRS, CDR2 YFSETQ. Trimming stripped 2 bases from V and 5 bases from J, with 16 bases between.